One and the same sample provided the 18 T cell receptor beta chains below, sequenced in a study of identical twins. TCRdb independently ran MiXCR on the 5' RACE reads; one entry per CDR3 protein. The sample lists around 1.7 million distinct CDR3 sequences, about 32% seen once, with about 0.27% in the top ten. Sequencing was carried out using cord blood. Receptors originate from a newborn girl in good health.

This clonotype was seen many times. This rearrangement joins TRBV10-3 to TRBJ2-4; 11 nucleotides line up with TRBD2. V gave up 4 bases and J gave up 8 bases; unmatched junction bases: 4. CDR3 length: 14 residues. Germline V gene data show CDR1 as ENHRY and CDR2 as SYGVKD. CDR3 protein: CAISVRGLADIQYF. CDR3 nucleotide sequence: TGTGCCATCAGTGTAAGGGGACTAGCGGACATTCAGTACTTC.

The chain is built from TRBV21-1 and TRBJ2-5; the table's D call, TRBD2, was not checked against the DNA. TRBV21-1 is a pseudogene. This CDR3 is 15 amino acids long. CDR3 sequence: CASRIRTRPRATQYF. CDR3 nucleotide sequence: TGTGCCAGCAGGATAAGGACTAGACCGCGGGCGACCCAGTACTTC.

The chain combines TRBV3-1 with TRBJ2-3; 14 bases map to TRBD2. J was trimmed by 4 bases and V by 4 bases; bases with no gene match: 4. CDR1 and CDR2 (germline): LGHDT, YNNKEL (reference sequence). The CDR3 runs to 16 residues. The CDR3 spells CASSPGLAGGADTQYF. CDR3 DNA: TGTGCCAGCAGCCCCGGACTAGCGGGGGGCGCAGATACGCAGTATTTT.

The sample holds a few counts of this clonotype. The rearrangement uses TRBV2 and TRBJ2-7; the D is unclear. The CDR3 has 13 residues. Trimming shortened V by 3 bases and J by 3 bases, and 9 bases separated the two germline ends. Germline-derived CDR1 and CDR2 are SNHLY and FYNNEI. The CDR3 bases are TGTGCCAGCAGTGACCCGTTAGACTACGAGCAGTACTTC. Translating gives CASSDPLDYEQYF.

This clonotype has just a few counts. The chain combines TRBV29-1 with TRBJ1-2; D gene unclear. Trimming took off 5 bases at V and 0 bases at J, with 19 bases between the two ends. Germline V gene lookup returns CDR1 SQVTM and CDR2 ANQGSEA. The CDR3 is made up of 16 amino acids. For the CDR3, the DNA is TGCAGCGTTATTCGGTTCTGGGCATATACTAACTATGGCTACACCTTC. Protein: CSVIRFWAYTNYGYTF.

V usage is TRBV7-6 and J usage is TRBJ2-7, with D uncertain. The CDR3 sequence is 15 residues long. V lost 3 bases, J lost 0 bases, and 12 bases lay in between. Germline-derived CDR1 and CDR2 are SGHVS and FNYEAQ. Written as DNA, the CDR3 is TGTGCCAGCAGCTTCGCAGCTGTAGGCTCCTACGAGCAGTACTTC. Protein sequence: CASSFAAVGSYEQYF. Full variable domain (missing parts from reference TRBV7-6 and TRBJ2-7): GAGVSQSPRYKVTKRGQDVALRCDPISGHVSLYWYRQALGQGPEFLTYFNYEAQQDKSGLPNDRFSAERPEGSISTLTIQRTEQRDSAMYRCASSFAAVGSYEQYFGPGTRLTVT.

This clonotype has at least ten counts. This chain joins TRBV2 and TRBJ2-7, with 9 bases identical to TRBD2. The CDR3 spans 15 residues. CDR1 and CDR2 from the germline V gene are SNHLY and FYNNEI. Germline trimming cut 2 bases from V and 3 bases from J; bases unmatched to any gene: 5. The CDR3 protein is CASSERGLAGYEQYF. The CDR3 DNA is TGTGCCAGCAGTGAAAGGGGACTAGCAGGCTACGAGCAGTACTTC.

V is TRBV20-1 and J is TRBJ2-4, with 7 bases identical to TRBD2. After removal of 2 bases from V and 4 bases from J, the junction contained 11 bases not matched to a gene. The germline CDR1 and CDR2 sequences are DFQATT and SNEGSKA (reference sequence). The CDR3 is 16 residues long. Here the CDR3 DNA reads TGCAGTGCTAGAAACTACGACCTAGCGGAAAAAAACATTCAGTACTTC. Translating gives CSARNYDLAEKNIQYF.

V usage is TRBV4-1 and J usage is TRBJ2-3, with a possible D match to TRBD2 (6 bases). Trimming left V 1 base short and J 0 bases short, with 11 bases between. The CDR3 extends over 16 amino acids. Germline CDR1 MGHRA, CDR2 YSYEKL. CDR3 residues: CASSQVPSVSTDTQYF. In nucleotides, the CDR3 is TGCGCCAGCAGCCAAGTCCCTAGCGTGAGCACAGATACGCAGTATTTT.

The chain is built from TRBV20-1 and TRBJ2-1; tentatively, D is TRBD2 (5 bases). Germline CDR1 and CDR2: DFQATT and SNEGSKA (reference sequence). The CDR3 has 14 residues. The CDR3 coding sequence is TGCAGCGCAGGTAGGGCGGGTTTCTACAATGAGCAGTTCTTC. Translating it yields CSAGRAGFYNEQFF.

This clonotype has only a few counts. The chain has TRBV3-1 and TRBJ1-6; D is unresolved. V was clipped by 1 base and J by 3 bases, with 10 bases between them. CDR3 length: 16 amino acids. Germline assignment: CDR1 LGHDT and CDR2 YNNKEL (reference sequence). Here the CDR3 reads CASSQGGRIYNSPLHF. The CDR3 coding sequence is TGTGCCAGCAGCCAAGGAGGACGGATCTATAATTCACCCCTCCACTTT.

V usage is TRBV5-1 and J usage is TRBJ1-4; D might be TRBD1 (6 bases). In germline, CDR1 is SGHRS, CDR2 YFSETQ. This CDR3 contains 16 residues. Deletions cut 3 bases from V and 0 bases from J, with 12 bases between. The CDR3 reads CASSSRTVPTNEKLFF. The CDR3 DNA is TGCGCCAGCAGCTCCAGGACAGTCCCAACTAATGAAAAACTGTTTTTT.

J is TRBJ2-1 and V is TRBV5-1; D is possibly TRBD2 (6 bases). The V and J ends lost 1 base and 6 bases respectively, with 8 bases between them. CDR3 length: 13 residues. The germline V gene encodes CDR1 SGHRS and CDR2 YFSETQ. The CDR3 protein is CASSLPSANEQFF. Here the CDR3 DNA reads TGCGCCAGCAGCTTGCCTAGCGCCAATGAGCAGTTCTTC. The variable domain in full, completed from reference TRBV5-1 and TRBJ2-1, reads KAGVTQTPRYLIKTRGQQVTLSCSPISGHRSVSWYQQTPGQGLQFLFEYFSETQRNKGNFPGRFSGRQFSNSRSEMNVSTLELGDSALYLCASSLPSANEQFFGPGTRLTVL.

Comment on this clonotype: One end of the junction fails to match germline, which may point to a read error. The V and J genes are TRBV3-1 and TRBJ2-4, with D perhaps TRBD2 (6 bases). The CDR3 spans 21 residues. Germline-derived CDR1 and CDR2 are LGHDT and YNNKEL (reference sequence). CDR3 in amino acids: CASSQERGMLSESGARNIQYF. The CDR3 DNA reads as TGTGCCAGCAGCCAAGAGCGGGGTATGTTATCGGAGAGTGGAGCCAGAAACATTCAGTACTTC.

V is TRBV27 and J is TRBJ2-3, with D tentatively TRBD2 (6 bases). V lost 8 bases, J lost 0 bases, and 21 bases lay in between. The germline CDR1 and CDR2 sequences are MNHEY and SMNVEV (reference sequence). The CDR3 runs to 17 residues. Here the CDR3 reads CASSPTQGLSSTDTQYF. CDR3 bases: TGTGCCAGCTCCCCGACCCAGGGACTCTCTAGCACAGATACGCAGTATTTT.

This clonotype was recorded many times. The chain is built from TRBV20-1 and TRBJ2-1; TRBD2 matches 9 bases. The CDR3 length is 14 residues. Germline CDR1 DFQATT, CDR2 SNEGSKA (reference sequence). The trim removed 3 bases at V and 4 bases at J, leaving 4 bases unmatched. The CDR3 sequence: CSARGGRAYNEQFF. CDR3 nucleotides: TGCAGTGCTAGGGGCGGGAGGGCATACAATGAGCAGTTCTTC.

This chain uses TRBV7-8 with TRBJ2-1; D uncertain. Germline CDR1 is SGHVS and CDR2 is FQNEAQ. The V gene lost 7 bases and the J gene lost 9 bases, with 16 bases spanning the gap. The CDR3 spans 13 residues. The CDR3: CASIVGNSGEQFF. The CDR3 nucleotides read TGTGCCAGCATAGTTGGGAATTCGGGTGAGCAGTTCTTC.

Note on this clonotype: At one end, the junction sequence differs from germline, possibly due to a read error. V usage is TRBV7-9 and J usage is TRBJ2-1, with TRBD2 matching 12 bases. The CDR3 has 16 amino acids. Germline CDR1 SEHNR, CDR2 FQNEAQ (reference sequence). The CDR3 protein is CSSSFLAGGPDNEQFF. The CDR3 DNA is TGTTCCAGCAGCTTCCTAGCGGGAGGGCCGGACAATGAGCAGTTCTTC.